This T cell receptor (beta chain) was identified in a study of blood T cell repertoires in COVID-19. Overall study context: The samples span acute and convalescent COVID-19 from the United States, Italy and Spain. Sample material is recorded as cDNA or gDNA derived from T cells, B-cell-depleted T cells, or PBMCs.

V was clipped by 2 bases and J by 2 bases, with 12 bases between them. CDR1 SGHVS and CDR2 FQNEAQ come from the germline V gene. The CDR3 totals 16 residues. In the source study's methods: Nucleated cell number was recorded as an estimate derived from reference gene primer amplification. Sequenced by immunoSEQ multiplex PCR; TCRdb stores in-frame clones only, minus some. V and J calls and clone size come straight from that table; D and trimming were deduced from the DNA. In the table there are around 190,000 clones, roughly nine tenths of which are singletons. Sequenced input: peripheral blood. The source of this sequence is a man younger than 45 with acute or convalescent COVID-19. This chain joins TRBV7-8 and TRBJ1-4; D unclear. The CDR3 region has the DNA TGTGCCAGCAGCTTATACCGGGTTGCCACTAATGAAAAACTGTTTTTT. The encoded protein is CASSLYRVATNEKLFF.